One and the same sample provided the 25 T cell receptor beta chains below, sequenced in a study of T-cell reconstitution after alpha-beta-depleted transplantation in children. During its preparation, the TCRbeta library received unique molecular identifiers. One entry per CDR3 protein, called by TCRdb with MiXCR from the PCR reads. The profile shows about a million distinct CDR3 sequences, about 31% of them singletons. The sample in question was PBMCs, mostly from graft donor cells, obtained 360 days after TCRalphabeta/CD19-depleted stem cell transplant. These receptors were taken from a boy less than two years old who had a stem cell transplant for SCID, so the T cells may come from the graft donor.

This clonotype was detected only a few times. This rearrangement joins TRBV27 to TRBJ2-7, with D possibly matching TRBD2 (8 bases). Germline lookup yields CDR1 MNHEY and CDR2 SMNVEV (reference sequence). CDR3 length: 14 amino acids. CDR3 sequence: CASGGERGPMEQYF. As DNA, the CDR3 is TGTGCTTCGGGAGGGGAAAGGGGGCCCATGGAGCAGTACTTC.

This clonotype was recorded a few times. The CDR3 region has the DNA TGTGCCAGCAGGAGGGACAGGGCTCACCAGTTCTTC. Its protein product is CASRRDRAHQFF. V gene TRBV12-3 or TRBV12-4 combines with J gene TRBJ2-1, with 9 bases identical to TRBD1. This CDR3 comprises 12 residues. V lost 6 bases, J lost 13 bases, and 7 bases stayed unmatched.

This clonotype occurred a few times. The chain carries TRBV24-1 and TRBJ2-1; D is possibly TRBD2 (6 bases). This CDR3 comprises 14 residues. CDR1 is KGHDR and CDR2 is SFDVKD in the germline V gene. Trimming shortened V by 3 bases and J by 10 bases, and 15 bases separated the two germline ends. CDR3 coding DNA: TGTGCCACCAGTGATAAGGAGGGCCGCCCGGAGCAGTTCTTC. This codes for CATSDKEGRPEQFF.

The V call is TRBV5-5, the J call TRBJ2-7; D unclear. This CDR3 has 14 residues. V was clipped by 4 bases and J by 2 bases, with 13 bases between them. Germline values: CDR1 SGHKS, CDR2 YYEKEE (reference sequence). CDR3 coding DNA: TGTGCCAGCAGCCTCCGGGCCCTCACCTACGAGCAGTACTTC. It specifies CASSLRALTYEQYF.

The V call is TRBV24-1, the J call TRBJ2-5; perhaps TRBD2 as D (6 bases). Germline CDR1 is KGHDR and CDR2 is SFDVKD. The CDR3 totals 12 residues. The V end was cut by 9 bases, the J end by 2 bases, with 9 bases between. The CDR3 here is CATAGPQETQYF. The CDR3 DNA sequence: TGTGCCACCGCGGGACCTCAAGAGACCCAGTACTTC.

This clonotype was found many times. The rearrangement uses TRBV5-1 and TRBJ2-3; D tentatively fits TRBD1 or TRBD2 (5 bases each). The V end lost 4 bases, the J end lost 2 bases, and 14 bases lay between the germline ends. Germline V gene data show CDR1 as SGHRS and CDR2 as YFSETQ. The CDR3 extends over 15 amino acids. The DNA of the CDR3 is TGCGCCAGCAGCCCCGGCTGGGGGTACACAGATACGCAGTATTTT. Amino acids: CASSPGWGYTDTQYF.

The J gene is TRBJ1-5, the V gene TRBV12-3 or TRBV12-4; the D gene is possibly TRBD1 (6 bases). This CDR3 spans 14 amino acids. Trimming took 5 bases from V and 5 from J, leaving 13 bases between them. The CDR3 DNA follows: TGTGCCAGCAGTCCCCGGGGGGGGCATCAGCCCCAGCATTTT. Translating gives CASSPRGGHQPQHF.

The J gene is TRBJ2-1, the V gene TRBV5-1, with a possible D match to TRBD2 (7 bases). V was trimmed by 3 bases and J by 8 bases, leaving 21 bases between them. Germline assignment: CDR1 SGHRS and CDR2 YFSETQ. This CDR3 is built from 16 residues. The CDR3 region is CASSYPLRGGGDEQFF. CDR3 coding DNA: TGCGCCAGCAGCTACCCCCTAAGGGGGGGCGGGGATGAGCAGTTCTTC.

This chain joins TRBV7-2 and TRBJ1-1; TRBD1 is a possible D gene (5 bases). Trimming left V 2 bases short and J 10 bases short, with 14 bases between. The germline CDR1 and CDR2 sequences are SGHTA and FQGNSA. The CDR3 has 13 amino acids. As DNA, the CDR3 is TGTGCCAGCAGCTTATTCGCTGAGGGGCGAGCTTTCTTT. Encoded protein: CASSLFAEGRAFF. Based on the CDR3 plus reference TRBV7-2 and TRBJ1-1, the full variable domain is GAGVSQSPSNKVTEKGKDVELRCDPISGHTALYWYRQSLGQGLEFLIYFQGNSAPDKSGLPSDRFSAERTGGSVSTLTIQRTQQEDSAVYLCASSLFAEGRAFFGQGTRLTVV.

This clonotype was observed at least ten times. The chain links TRBV10-3 to TRBJ2-1; D gene unclear. Germline CDR1 reads ENHRY; CDR2 reads SYGVKD. This CDR3 is built from 12 residues. V lost 4 bases to trimming and J lost 6 bases, with 7 bases between them. The CDR3: CAISGAGNEQFF. The CDR3 DNA sequence: TGTGCCATCAGTGGGGCTGGCAATGAGCAGTTCTTC.

The chain is built from TRBV7-2 and TRBJ2-1; 12 nucleotides line up with TRBD2. This CDR3 comprises 15 residues. CDR1 SGHTA and CDR2 FQGNSA come from the germline V gene. Trimming at V came to 5 bases and at J to 10 bases, leaving 9 bases not matched to a gene. For the CDR3, the DNA is TGTGCCAGCAGCCCCGGACTAGCGGGGCAAAACGAGCAGTTCTTC. Amino acids: CASSPGLAGQNEQFF.

The genes are TRBV5-1 and TRBJ2-2, with D perhaps assigned TRBD1 or TRBD2 (5 bases each). From germline, CDR1 is SGHRS and CDR2 YFSETQ. CDR3 length: 15 residues. Trimming cost V 4 bases and J 0 bases, with 10 bases left between them. The CDR3 reads CASSHGGPNTGELFF. The CDR3 region has the DNA TGCGCCAGCAGCCATGGGGGACCGAACACCGGGGAGCTGTTTTTT.

This chain connects TRBV10-3 to TRBJ1-3; no clear D gene. Trimming removed 0 bases at V and 4 bases at J, with 7 bases between. Germline CDR1 is ENHRY and CDR2 is SYGVKD. The CDR3 runs to 14 residues. CDR3 coding DNA: TGTGCCATCAGTGAGTCCCCCGGGGGAAACACCATATATTTT. Translating it yields CAISESPGGNTIYF.

This chain links TRBV20-1 with TRBJ2-7; D gene unclear. Trimming shortened V by 3 bases and J by 0 bases, and 9 bases separated the two germline ends. This CDR3 is 13 amino acids long. The germline gives CDR1 DFQATT, CDR2 SNEGSKA (reference sequence). CDR3 in DNA: TGCAGTGCTAGGGGTATTGCCTCCTACGAGCAGTACTTC. This codes for CSARGIASYEQYF.

This clonotype has only a few counts. The V call is TRBV12-3 or TRBV12-4, the J call TRBJ2-1; maybe TRBD2 (6 bases). V was clipped by 5 bases and J by 9 bases, with 17 bases between them. The CDR3 totals 14 residues. The CDR3 protein is CASSLLLVGGEQFF. DNA for the CDR3: TGTGCCAGCAGTCTCCTCCTTGTCGGGGGTGAGCAGTTCTTC.

This clonotype was counted many times. This chain uses TRBV2 with TRBJ2-4; no firm D call. CDR1 is SNHLY and CDR2 is FYNNEI in the germline V gene. The CDR3 runs to 14 residues. V dropped 10 bases and J dropped 1 base, with 14 bases sitting between them. CDR3 nucleotide sequence: TGTGCCATCTATTCCCCCGGGGCCAAAAACATTCAGTACTTC. Protein: CAIYSPGAKNIQYF. Looking up the rest from reference TRBV2 and TRBJ2-4 gives the full variable domain: EPEVTQTPSHQVTQMGQEVILRCVPISNHLYFYWYRQILGQKVEFLVSFYNNEISEKSEIFDDQFSVERPDGSNFTLKIRSTKLEDSAMYFCAIYSPGAKNIQYFGAGTRLSVL.

The chain joins TRBV11-1 to TRBJ1-2; no reliable D call. The ends were cut back, 3 bases at V and 7 bases at J, with 12 bases in the middle. The CDR3 length is 13 residues. Germline CDR1 reads SGHAT; CDR2 reads FQDESV (reference sequence). CDR3 region: CASSLEGLGGYTF. Written as DNA, the CDR3 is TGTGCCAGCAGCTTGGAGGGTTTGGGTGGCTACACCTTC.

This clonotype has only a few counts. The chain has TRBV5-1 and TRBJ2-1, with 11 bases that match TRBD2. This CDR3 is 16 amino acids long. The ends lost 4 bases at V and 9 bases at J; junction bases unmatched: 12. Germline V gives CDR1 SGHRS, CDR2 YFSETQ. The CDR3 sequence is CASSPVAGGHSSEQFF. The DNA for the CDR3 is TGCGCCAGCAGCCCTGTAGCGGGGGGGCATTCGAGTGAGCAGTTCTTC.

The CDR3 spells CASSVYDSLYGYTF. In DNA form, the CDR3 reads TGTGCCAGCAGCGTATACGACAGCCTCTATGGCTACACCTTC. The rearrangement links TRBV9 to TRBJ1-2, with a weak D call TRBD1 (5 bases). Germline CDR1 and CDR2: SGDLS and YYNGEE. The V end lost 1 base, the J end lost 4 bases, and 11 bases lay between the germline ends. The CDR3 has 14 residues.

The chain couples TRBV20-1 to TRBJ2-1; D is undetermined. Germline CDR1 reads DFQATT; CDR2 reads SNEGSKA (reference sequence). The CDR3 extends over 14 amino acids. V lost 3 bases to trimming and J lost 3 bases, with 12 bases between them. The CDR3: CSARGNPSYNEQFF. The CDR3 coding sequence is TGCAGTGCTAGGGGTAACCCCAGCTACAATGAGCAGTTCTTC.

This clonotype has only a few counts. The rearrangement uses TRBV12-3 or TRBV12-4 and TRBJ2-1, with 13 bases lining up with TRBD2. After removal of 2 bases from V and 8 bases from J, the junction contained 9 bases not matched to a gene. The CDR3 loop spans 17 amino acids. CDR3 in amino acids: CASSLKRGLAGDHEQFF. The DNA of the CDR3 is TGTGCCAGCAGTTTAAAACGCGGACTAGCGGGGGACCATGAGCAGTTCTTC.

This chain links TRBV7-9 with TRBJ2-3; 11 bases fit TRBD2. Germline assignment: CDR1 SEHNR and CDR2 FQNEAQ (reference sequence). Unmatched junction bases numbered 5, after V lost 5 bases and J lost 4 bases. The CDR3 contains 15 residues. The CDR3 nucleotides read TGTGCCAGCAGCCCGGAACTAGCGGGGGCAGATACGCAGTATTTT. Translating gives CASSPELAGADTQYF.

This clonotype occurred many times. This sequence joins TRBV9 and TRBJ2-1, with TRBD1 matching 7 bases. The germline V gene encodes CDR1 SGDLS and CDR2 YYNGEE. CDR3 size: 12 residues. The J segment lost 10 bases and the V segment lost 4 bases, leaving 5 bases of the junction unmatched. The CDR3 spells CASSLLGGEQFF. CDR3 nucleotides: TGTGCCAGCAGCTTACTAGGGGGCGAGCAGTTCTTC.

This rearrangement joins TRBV5-1 to TRBJ2-2; D is tentatively TRBD1 or TRBD2 (5 bases each). Germline V gene data show CDR1 as SGHRS and CDR2 as YFSETQ. The CDR3 is 17 amino acids. V lost 5 bases and J 5 bases, leaving 22 bases between the germline ends. Here the CDR3 reads CASRLGHGDPGTGELFF. In DNA, the CDR3 is TGCGCCAGCAGACTTGGACACGGGGACCCGGGGACCGGGGAGCTGTTTTTT.

This clonotype was found many times. The genes are TRBV28 and TRBJ2-3; D ambiguous. Trimming left V 8 bases short and J 8 bases short, with 14 bases between. CDR1 and CDR2 from the germline V gene are MDHEN and SYDVKM. The CDR3 has 12 amino acids. The CDR3 region is CASCPSQATQYF. The CDR3 coding sequence is TGTGCCAGCTGTCCCTCCCAGGCTACGCAGTATTTT.